Detailed here is one T cell receptor beta chain. Antigen specificity is unknown. V dropped 7 bases and J dropped 3 bases, with 7 bases sitting between them. The CDR3 covers 11 residues. Per the germline V gene, CDR1 is MNHEY and CDR2 is SMNVEV (reference sequence). The entry originates in a study of T cell responses to AZD1222 COVID-19 vaccine. Some clones are missing from TCRdb's copy, which holds only in-frame ones; the method was immunoSEQ multiplex PCR. The sample holds about 140,000 clones, 70% to 90% seen once. Findings of the study overall: Possibly, clonal diversity was underestimated; donors were largely white British and included more females. Regions 160-218 and 743-854 dominated among vaccine-associated CD4 TCRs spanning spike.

The input for sequencing was peripheral blood, taken on day 0 of AZD1222 vaccination. This chain uses TRBV27 with TRBJ2-7, with no clear D. The sequence derives from an adult in good health. The CDR3 reads CASKSFYEQYF. The CDR3 DNA is TGTGCCAGCAAGTCCTTCTACGAGCAGTACTTC.